This TCR beta chain appears in the sequencing data of a study of early T cells in non-severe SARS-CoV-2 infection. Study-level points and caveats: Matching with VDJdb favored anti-spike CD8 responses (missing private and CD4 specificities).

This clonotype occurred many times. No antigen is known for it. Germline V gene data show CDR1 as LNHDA and CDR2 as SQIVND (reference sequence). Trimming cost V 5 bases and J 3 bases; bases outside gene matches: 10. The CDR3 covers 16 residues. TCRdb reanalysed the 5' RACE reads using MiXCR and keeps one entry per CDR3 protein. The sample carries some 54,000 distinct CDR3 sequences, over 7.5% recorded once. V usage is TRBV19 and J usage is TRBJ1-5, with 7 bases identical to TRBD1. This TCR came from an adult who was a healthcare worker with PCR-confirmed SARS-CoV-2 infection or an uninfected control (not recorded which). Material for sequencing was whole blood. The DNA for the CDR3 is TGTGCCAGTAGTTCCAGAGACAGGGTGGCCAATCAGCCCCAGCATTTT. This translates into CASSSRDRVANQPQHF.